This TCR beta chain was found in a study of blood T cell repertoires in COVID-19. As handled by the study authors: Counts of nucleated cells, estimated from reference gene primer amplification, were obtained. Sequencing used immunoSEQ multiplex PCR; TCRdb keeps in-frame clones, though not all of them. Clonal size and the V and J genes are those of that table, whereas D and trimming came from the DNA. Of 230,000 or so clones in the sample, 86% were seen once. The study drew participants aged 18 to 89 years from roughly 25 US areas. This CDR3 is 17 amino acids long. The J segment lost 3 bases and the V segment lost 4 bases, leaving 5 bases of the junction unmatched. Germline CDR1 and CDR2: KGHSH and LQKENI.

What was sequenced was PBMCs or T cells enriched from blood (not recorded which). The rearrangement links TRBV18 to TRBJ2-3; 15 bases align to TRBD2. This sequence was found in a woman between 40 and 50 years old with acute COVID-19. The CDR3 nucleotides read TGTGCCAGCTCACGGACTAGCGGGGGGGCCGGGACAGATACGCAGTATTTT. This encodes CASSRTSGGAGTDTQYF.